A single sample is the source of the 2 T cell receptor beta chains below, sequenced in a study of beta chain features in type 1 diabetes. The entirety of the isolated RNA underwent reverse transcription, so expressed TCRB transcripts were sequenced. Libraries were prepared by immunoSEQ multiplex PCR; TCRdb keeps only in-frame clonotypes and omits some of them. Altogether 450,000 to 600,000 clones are present, approximately 28% being singletons, with the ten largest covering 0.05% to 0.065%. Sequenced sample: naive CD4+ T cells from blood. Receptors were obtained from a man between 18 and 35 years old in good health.

This clone has just a few counts. V and J are TRBV7-3 and TRBJ2-1; 11 bases align to TRBD2. Germline V lookup: CDR1 SGHTA, CDR2 FQGTGA. The junction had 1 base not matched to a gene; V was cut back by 6 bases and J by 6 bases. CDR3 size: 13 residues. The CDR3 nucleotides are TGTGCCAGCAGACTAGCGGGAGCCAATGAGCAGTTCTTC. Protein product: CASRLAGANEQFF.

V and J are TRBV20-1 and TRBJ2-1; D is undetermined. CDR3 size: 11 residues. Trimming shortened V by 4 bases and J by 7 bases, and 8 bases separated the two germline ends. Per germline, CDR1 DFQATT and CDR2 SNEGSKA (reference sequence). CDR3 in DNA: TGCAGTGCTACAGAATTAAATGAGCAGTTCTTC. Amino acid sequence: CSATELNEQFF.